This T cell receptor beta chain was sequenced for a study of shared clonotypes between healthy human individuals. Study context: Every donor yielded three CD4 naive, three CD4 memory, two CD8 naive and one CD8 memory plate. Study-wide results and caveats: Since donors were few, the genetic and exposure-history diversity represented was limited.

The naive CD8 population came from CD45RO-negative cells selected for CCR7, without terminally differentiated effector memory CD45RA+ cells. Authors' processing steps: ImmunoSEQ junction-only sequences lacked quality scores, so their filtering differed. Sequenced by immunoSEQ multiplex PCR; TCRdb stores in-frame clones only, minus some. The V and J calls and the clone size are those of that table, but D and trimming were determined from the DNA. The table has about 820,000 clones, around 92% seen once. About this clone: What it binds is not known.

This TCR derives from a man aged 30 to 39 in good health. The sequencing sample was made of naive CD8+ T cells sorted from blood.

CDR3 nucleotide sequence: TGCGCCAGCAGCCAAGATAGGGGTGGAACAGATACGCAGTATTTT. Its translation is CASSQDRGGTDTQYF. The chain joins TRBV4-1 to TRBJ2-3, with a weak D call TRBD1 (5 bases). Per germline, CDR1 MGHRA and CDR2 YSYEKL. This CDR3 comprises 15 residues. Deletions cut 0 bases from V and 3 bases from J, with 10 bases between.